These T cell receptor beta chains were read from a single sample in a study of blood T cell repertoires in COVID-19. Data came from immunoSEQ multiplex PCR; TCRdb stores just in-frame clones and leaves some out. The sample includes more than 150,000 clones, around 87% seen only once; the top ten take roughly 0.57%. The sample consisted of peripheral blood. These TCRs come from a man aged 55 to 70 with COVID-19, enrolled during active disease. Each CDR3 is given with its conserved first and last residue. Fields, in order: D gene, J gene, V gene, clone size, CDR3 DNA, CDR3 protein. The D gene is left open where the match is weak. A row's size may be missing; if present it is once, few, many or a size class.

>-|TRBJ1-1|TRBV7-9|-
TGTGCCAGCAGTCGAGACAGCCGCGGCACTGAAGCTTTCTTT
CASSRDSRGTEAFF
>TRBD1|TRBJ1-6|TRBV7-9|-
TGTGCCAGCAGCTTCCCTAGCAGGGGGGATAATTCACCCCTCCACTTT
CASSFPSRGDNSPLHF
>-|TRBJ1-2|TRBV12-3/TRBV12-4|-
TGTGCCAGCAGTTTAGACAGATACTATGGCTACACCTTC
CASSLDRYYGYTF
>-|TRBJ1-5|TRBV19|-
TGTGCCAGTAGTCTGGCGGAGGGTCGGCCCCAGCATTTT
CASSLAEGRPQHF
>-|TRBJ2-6|TRBV5-5|-
TGTGCCAGCAGCCTGACAGACTCTGGGGCCAACGTCCTGACTTTC
CASSLTDSGANVLTF
>-|TRBJ1-1|TRBV5-5|-
TGTGCCAGCAGCTTGTCCCCGCAGGGATGGGACACTGAAGCTTTCTTT
CASSLSPQGWDTEAFF
>-|TRBJ1-1|TRBV6-5|-
TGTGCCAGCAGTTACTCAGAGCAGAACACTGAAGCTTTCTTT
CASSYSEQNTEAFF
>TRBD1|TRBJ1-6|TRBV11-2|-
TGTGCCAGCAGCTTAACCGGGACAGCTGTTTCACCCCTCCACTTT
CASSLTGTAVSPLHF
>TRBD1|TRBJ1-5|TRBV19|-
TGTGCCAGTAGTGGACCGGGACAGGTTCTTTATAGCAATCAGCCCCAGCATTTT
CASSGPGQVLYSNQPQHF
>-|TRBJ2-7|TRBV5-1|-
TGCGCCAGCAGCATAGGTCCTGCTACAGGGATCTCCTACGAGCAGTACTTC
CASSIGPATGISYEQYF
>TRBD1|TRBJ2-2|TRBV27|-
TGTGCCAGCAGAATCCAGGGGGCTAACACCGGGGAGCTGTTTTTT
CASRIQGANTGELFF
>-|TRBJ2-2|TRBV7-3|-
TGTGCCAGCAGCCCCGGTGGCCGGCGGGCCGGGGAGCTGTTTTTT
CASSPGGRRAGELFF
>TRBD1|TRBJ1-1|TRBV19|-
TGTGCCAGTAGTGGGTTTGACAGGGTGAACACTGAAGCTTTCTTT
CASSGFDRVNTEAFF
>-|TRBJ1-3|TRBV12-5|-
TGTGCTAGTGCCAGTGGACTCTCTGGAAACACCATATATTTT
CASASGLSGNTIYF
>-|TRBJ1-1|TRBV7-2|-
TGTGCCAGCAGCTTAGTCAGTACCGAAGAAGCTTTCTTT
CASSLVSTEEAFF
>TRBD1|TRBJ1-2|TRBV15|-
TGTGCCACCGCTATTATCTCCGGGACAGACTATGGCTACACCTTC
CATAIISGTDYGYTF
>TRBD2|TRBJ2-1|TRBV19|-
TGTGCCAGTAGTCTCCGGACTAGCGGGAGACCCAATGAGCAGTTCTTC
CASSLRTSGRPNEQFF
>TRBD2|TRBJ2-1|TRBV18|-
TGTGCCAGCTCACCGGGTAGCGGGCTCGGTGAGCAGTTCTTC
CASSPGSGLGEQFF
>-|TRBJ1-6|TRBV6-5|-
TGTGCCAGCAGCCCCCCAAGGGGCAGTAATTCACCCCTCCACTTT
CASSPPRGSNSPLHF
>TRBD1|TRBJ1-4|TRBV6-6|-
TGTGCCAGCAGTTCAGACAGGGCGGCTGAAAAACTGTTTTTT
CASSSDRAAEKLFF
>-|TRBJ1-2|TRBV28|-
TGTGCCAGCATCTTGGGCGGGGCTTCTAACTATGGCTACACCTTC
CASILGGASNYGYTF
>TRBD2|TRBJ2-3|TRBV4-1|-
TGCGCCAGCAGCCAAGGAAGAGGCGGGAGGGCCTCGGATACGCAGTATTTT
CASSQGRGGRASDTQYF
>-|TRBJ2-3|TRBV15|once
TGTGCCACCAGCTTTCACGGGGCGGGGCAAAGCACAGATACGCAGTATTTT
CATSFHGAGQSTDTQYF
>-|TRBJ2-5|TRBV5-4|-
TGTGCCAGCAGCCCCGGACAGGGAGGGTACCAAGAGACCCAGTACTTC
CASSPGQGGYQETQYF
>-|TRBJ2-4|TRBV18|-
TGTGCCAGCTCACCACGCGACAGTTTAGCCAAAAACATTCAGTACTTC
CASSPRDSLAKNIQYF
>TRBD1|TRBJ1-4|TRBV7-6|-
TGTGCCAGCAGCTTGACCGGGACAGGGGGCAGCAAGACTAATGAAAAACTGTTTTTT
CASSLTGTGGSKTNEKLFF
>TRBD1|TRBJ1-3|TRBV30|-
TGTGCCTGGAGTGGTGGAGGGGGCAGAAACACCATATATTTT
CAWSGGGGRNTIYF
>-|TRBJ1-6|TRBV19|-
TGTGCCAGTAGTAGTACGAGACAGACCTATAATTCACCCCTCCACTTT
CASSSTRQTYNSPLHF
>-|TRBJ1-2|TRBV7-9|-
TGTGCCATGGAAACAGGAGTCGACTATGGCTACACCTTC
CAMETGVDYGYTF
>TRBD2|TRBJ2-2|TRBV7-8|once
TGTGCCAGCAGCTTTAGCGGGGGACCATCGCCAACCGGGGAGCTGTTTTTT
CASSFSGGPSPTGELFF
>-|TRBJ2-7|TRBV6-6|once
TGTGCCAGCAGTTACTCCCGGGTCTACGAGCAGTACTTC
CASSYSRVYEQYF
>-|TRBJ1-3|TRBV6-5|-
TGTGCCAGCAGTTTTCGGTCTGGAAACACCATATATTTT
CASSFRSGNTIYF
>TRBD2|TRBJ2-7|TRBV10-3|-
TGTGCCATCAGTGTGGGGGGGAACGAGCAGTACTTC
CAISVGGNEQYF
>-|TRBJ1-5|TRBV27|-
TGTGCCAGCAGTTACGGGAGGCAGATCAATCAGCCCCAGCATTTT
CASSYGRQINQPQHF
>TRBD1|TRBJ1-4|TRBV4-3|once
TGCGCCAGCAGCAAGGGACAGGGGGCGACTAATGAAAAACTGTTTTTT
CASSKGQGATNEKLFF
>TRBD2|TRBJ2-5|TRBV3-1/TRBV3-2|-
TGTGCCAGCAGCCAAGCAAGCGGGGGTGGTAAAGAGACCCAGTACTTC
CASSQASGGGKETQYF
>-|TRBJ1-2|TRBV19|-
TGTGCCAGTAGTATGGTTCAGGGTAGCGGCTACACCTTC
CASSMVQGSGYTF
>TRBD2|TRBJ2-5|TRBV9|few
TGTGCCAGCAGCGTAAGGCTAGCGGCTCAAGAGACCCAGTACTTC
CASSVRLAAQETQYF
>TRBD1|TRBJ2-5|TRBV5-1|-
TGCGCCAGCAGCTTGGGCGACAGGGGGCTGGGAGAGACCCAGTACTTC
CASSLGDRGLGETQYF
>TRBD1|TRBJ1-1|TRBV7-9|-
TGTGCCAGCAGCTTGAGTAGCTACGGACAGGCTGAAGCTTTCTTT
CASSLSSYGQAEAFF
>-|TRBJ1-5|TRBV28|-
TGTGCCAGCAGCCTTTTTGGCAATCAGCCCCAGCATTTT
CASSLFGNQPQHF
>-|TRBJ1-5|TRBV6-2/TRBV6-3|-
TGTGCCAGCAGTCAACAGGGAAAGAGCAATCAGCCCCAGCATTTT
CASSQQGKSNQPQHF
>-|TRBJ1-1|TRBV6-5|-
TGTGCCAGCATAAGATTACGGGAAATGAACACTGAAGCTTTCTTT
CASIRLREMNTEAFF
>-|TRBJ2-3|TRBV9|-
TGTGCCAGCAGCGTATCGGCTAGCAGGACCCTATGGGGCACAGATACGCAGTATTTT
CASSVSASRTLWGTDTQYF